This T cell receptor (beta chain) was recovered during a study of shared clonotypes between healthy human individuals. After removal of 4 bases from V and 3 bases from J, the junction contained 3 bases not matched to a gene. CDR3 length: 13 residues. Germline V gene data show CDR1 as MNHEY and CDR2 as SMNVEV (reference sequence). Libraries were prepared by immunoSEQ multiplex PCR; TCRdb keeps only in-frame clonotypes and omits some of them. Counted here are about 680,000 clones, around 92% occurring once; the ten biggest clones make up 24%. The naive CD8 subset, CD45RO-negative cells positively selected for CCR7, excluded terminally differentiated effector memory CD45RA+ cells.

The source material was naive CD8+ T cells sorted from blood. The source is a man younger than 40 in good health. The chain has TRBV27 and TRBJ2-7; 7 nucleotides agree with TRBD1. The CDR3 region is CASSSGTVYEQYF. The CDR3 bases are TGTGCCAGCAGTTCTGGGACAGTCTACGAGCAGTACTTC.